The TCR beta chain described here comes from a study of T cell responses to AZD1222 COVID-19 vaccine. Whole-study results and caveats: Seropositive at baseline were only 5 or 6 AZD1222 recipients.

Sequenced by immunoSEQ multiplex PCR; TCRdb stores in-frame clones only, minus some. The profile shows about 140,000 clones, around 90% of them singletons. On this clone: Antigen specificity is unknown.

The CDR3 has 13 residues. Germline V gene lookup returns CDR1 SGHDT and CDR2 YYEEEE. J was trimmed by 4 bases and V by 4 bases; bases with no gene match: 4. This clonotype originated in an adult in good health. The genes are TRBV5-6 and TRBJ1-2; TRBD1 aligns across 7 bases. Sample: peripheral blood, taken on day 0 of AZD1222 vaccination. The CDR3 is CASSIGTVYGYTF. The CDR3 DNA reads as TGTGCCAGCAGCATAGGGACAGTCTATGGCTACACCTTC.